This T cell receptor beta chain was identified in a study of blood T cell repertoires in COVID-19. About the study: Samples of COVID-19 (acute and convalescent) were obtained from the United States, Italy and Spain. T cells, B-cell-depleted T cells, or PBMCs provided the cDNA or gDNA that served as material.

This clone appeared once. The table came from immunoSEQ multiplex PCR; TCRdb's copy has only in-frame clones and leaves some out. The repertoire holds 350,000 to 450,000 clones, with roughly 86% as singletons. The CDR3 loop spans 13 amino acids. Trimming cost V 4 bases and J 5 bases; bases outside gene matches: 2. The sequencing input was peripheral blood. The chain recombines TRBV12-3 or TRBV12-4 with TRBJ1-2, with 9 bases identical to TRBD1. This TCR was recovered from a human donor in a cohort sampled during active COVID-19. The CDR3 region is CASSYGTGYGYTF. CDR3 sequence (DNA): TGTGCCAGCAGTTACGGGACAGGGTATGGCTACACCTTC.